This TCR beta chain was retrieved from a study of blood T cells in healthy people across ages. The CDR3 sequence is 15 residues long. CDR1 is LGHDT and CDR2 is YNNKEL in the germline V gene (reference sequence). J was trimmed by 2 bases and V by 3 bases; bases with no gene match: 6. Combining a sample-barcoded 5' primer with a J-beta primer mix, a second PCR ran for roughly 7 to 11 cycles. TCRdb analysed the 5' RACE reads with MiXCR anew, one entry per CDR3 protein. Altogether about 640,000 distinct CDR3 sequences are present, roughly 58% being singletons, with the ten largest covering over 30%. The sequence was obtained from a man aged 55 to 70 in good health. This chain connects TRBV3-1 to TRBJ2-5; 7 bases are shared with TRBD1. The sequenced sample consisted of blood. In nucleotides, the CDR3 is TGTGCCAGCAGCCACCCCGGGACAGCTCAAGAGACCCAGTACTTC. Translated: CASSHPGTAQETQYF.